The clone carrying this TCR beta chain appeared a single time. Its antigen remains unknown. The record originates from a study of PD-L1 blockade in urothelial cancer. Study in general: Patients, treated from about 2014 onward, received atezolizumab 1,200 mg intravenously every 3 weeks. Timepoints chosen for blood analysis were 3 weeks (second dose) and 6 weeks after treatment start. General study findings and limits: Below-median pretreatment blood TCR clonality was associated with improved progression-free and overall survival.

This sample's time point: pretreatment peripheral blood. Per patient, between 1 and 8 samples were collected at pretreatment and on-treatment time points. Here immunoSEQ multiplex PCR was the method, and the copy in TCRdb shows in-frame clones only, minus some. The sample has roughly 91,000 clones; 85% to 90% are singletons. The specimen was PBMCs, collected around atezolizumab (anti-PD-L1) treatment. This TCR was recovered from a man aged 55-75 years with urothelial cancer.

CDR3: CASSYNLAGYTF. The DNA for the CDR3 is TGTGCCAGCAGTTACAATCTGGCAGGCTACACCTTC. The J gene is TRBJ1-2, the V gene TRBV6-5; no reliable D call. The V gene's germline CDR1 is MNHEY and CDR2 SVGAGI. This CDR3 spans 12 amino acids. V lost 2 bases, J lost 8 bases, and 9 bases lay in between.